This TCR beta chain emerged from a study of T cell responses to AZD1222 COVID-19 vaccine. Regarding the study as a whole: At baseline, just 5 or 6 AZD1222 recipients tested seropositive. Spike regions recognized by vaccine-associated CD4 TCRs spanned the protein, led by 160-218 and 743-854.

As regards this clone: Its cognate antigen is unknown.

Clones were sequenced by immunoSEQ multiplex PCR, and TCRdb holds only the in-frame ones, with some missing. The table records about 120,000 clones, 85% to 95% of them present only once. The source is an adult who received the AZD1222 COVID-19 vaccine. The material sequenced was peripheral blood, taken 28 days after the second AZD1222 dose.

The CDR3 is CASSYSGELVDTQYF. The DNA of the CDR3 is TGTGCCAGCAGTTACTCGGGGGAGTTGGTAGATACGCAGTATTTT. The chain employs TRBV6-5 and TRBJ2-3; D may correspond to TRBD1 or TRBD2 (5 bases each). Trimming shortened V by 0 bases and J by 5 bases, and 12 bases separated the two germline ends. Germline CDR1 is MNHEY and CDR2 is SVGAGI. The CDR3 runs to 15 residues.